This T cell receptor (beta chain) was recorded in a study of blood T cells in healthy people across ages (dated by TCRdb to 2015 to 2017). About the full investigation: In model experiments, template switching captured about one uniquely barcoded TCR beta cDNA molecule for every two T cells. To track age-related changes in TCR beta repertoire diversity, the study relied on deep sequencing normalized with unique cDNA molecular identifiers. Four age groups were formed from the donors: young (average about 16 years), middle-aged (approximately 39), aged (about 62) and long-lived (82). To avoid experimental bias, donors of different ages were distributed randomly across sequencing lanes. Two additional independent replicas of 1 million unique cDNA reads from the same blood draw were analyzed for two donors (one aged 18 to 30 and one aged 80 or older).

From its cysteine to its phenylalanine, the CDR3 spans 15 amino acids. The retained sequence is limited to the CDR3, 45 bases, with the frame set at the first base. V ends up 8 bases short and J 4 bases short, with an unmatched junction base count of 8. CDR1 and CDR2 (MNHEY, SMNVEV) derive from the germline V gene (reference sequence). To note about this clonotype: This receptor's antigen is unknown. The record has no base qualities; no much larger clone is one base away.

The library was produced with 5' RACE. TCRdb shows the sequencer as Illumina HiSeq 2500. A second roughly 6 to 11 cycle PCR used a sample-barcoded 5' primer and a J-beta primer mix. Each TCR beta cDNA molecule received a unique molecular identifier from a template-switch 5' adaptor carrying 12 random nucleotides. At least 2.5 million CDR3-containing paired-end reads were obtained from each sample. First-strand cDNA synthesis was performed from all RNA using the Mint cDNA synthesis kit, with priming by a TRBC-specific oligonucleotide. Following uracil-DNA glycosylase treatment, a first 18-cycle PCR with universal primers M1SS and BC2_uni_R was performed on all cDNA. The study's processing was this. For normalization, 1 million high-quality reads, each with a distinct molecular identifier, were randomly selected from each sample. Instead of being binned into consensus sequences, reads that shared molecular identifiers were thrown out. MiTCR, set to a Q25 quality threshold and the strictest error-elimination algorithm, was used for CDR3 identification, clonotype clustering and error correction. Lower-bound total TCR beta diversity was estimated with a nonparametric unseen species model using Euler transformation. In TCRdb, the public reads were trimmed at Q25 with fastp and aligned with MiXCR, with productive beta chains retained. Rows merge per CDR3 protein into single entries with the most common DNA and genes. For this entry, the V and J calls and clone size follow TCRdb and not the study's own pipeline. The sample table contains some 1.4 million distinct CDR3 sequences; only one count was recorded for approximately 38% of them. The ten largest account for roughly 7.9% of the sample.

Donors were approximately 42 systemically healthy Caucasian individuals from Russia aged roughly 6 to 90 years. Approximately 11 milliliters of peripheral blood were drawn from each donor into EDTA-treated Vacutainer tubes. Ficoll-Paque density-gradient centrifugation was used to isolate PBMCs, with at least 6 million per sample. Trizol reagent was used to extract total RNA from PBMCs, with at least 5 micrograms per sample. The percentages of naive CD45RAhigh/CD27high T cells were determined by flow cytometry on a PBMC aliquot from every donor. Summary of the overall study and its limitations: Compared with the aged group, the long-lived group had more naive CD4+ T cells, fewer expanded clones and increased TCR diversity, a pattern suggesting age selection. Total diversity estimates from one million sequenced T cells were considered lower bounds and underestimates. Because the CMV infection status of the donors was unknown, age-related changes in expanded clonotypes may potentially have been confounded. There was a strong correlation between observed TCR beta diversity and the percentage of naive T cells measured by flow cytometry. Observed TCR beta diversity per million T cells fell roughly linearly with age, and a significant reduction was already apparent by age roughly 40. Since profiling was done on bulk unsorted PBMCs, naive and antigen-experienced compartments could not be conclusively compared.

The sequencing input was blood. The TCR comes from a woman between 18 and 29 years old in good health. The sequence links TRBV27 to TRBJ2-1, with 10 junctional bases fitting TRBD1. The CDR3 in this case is CASRPPGQGYNEQFF. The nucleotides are TGTGCCAGCCGCCCCCCGGGACAGGGGTACAATGAGCAGTTCTTC.